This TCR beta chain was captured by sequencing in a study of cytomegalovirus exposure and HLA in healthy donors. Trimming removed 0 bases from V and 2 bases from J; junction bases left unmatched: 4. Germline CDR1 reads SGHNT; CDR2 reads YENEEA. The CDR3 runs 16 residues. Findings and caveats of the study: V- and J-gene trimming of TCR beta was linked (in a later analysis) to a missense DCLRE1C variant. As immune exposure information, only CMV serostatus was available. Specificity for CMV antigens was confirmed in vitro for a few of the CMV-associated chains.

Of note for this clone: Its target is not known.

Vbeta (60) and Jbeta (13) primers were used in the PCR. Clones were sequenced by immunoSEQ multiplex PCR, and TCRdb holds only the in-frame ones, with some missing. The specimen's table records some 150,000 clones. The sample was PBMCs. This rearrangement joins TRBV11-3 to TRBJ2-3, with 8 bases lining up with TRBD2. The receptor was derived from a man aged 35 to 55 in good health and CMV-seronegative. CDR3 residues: CASSLDRRGVTDTQYF. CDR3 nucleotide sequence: TGTGCCAGCAGCTTAGATAGGCGGGGGGTCACAGATACGCAGTATTTT.